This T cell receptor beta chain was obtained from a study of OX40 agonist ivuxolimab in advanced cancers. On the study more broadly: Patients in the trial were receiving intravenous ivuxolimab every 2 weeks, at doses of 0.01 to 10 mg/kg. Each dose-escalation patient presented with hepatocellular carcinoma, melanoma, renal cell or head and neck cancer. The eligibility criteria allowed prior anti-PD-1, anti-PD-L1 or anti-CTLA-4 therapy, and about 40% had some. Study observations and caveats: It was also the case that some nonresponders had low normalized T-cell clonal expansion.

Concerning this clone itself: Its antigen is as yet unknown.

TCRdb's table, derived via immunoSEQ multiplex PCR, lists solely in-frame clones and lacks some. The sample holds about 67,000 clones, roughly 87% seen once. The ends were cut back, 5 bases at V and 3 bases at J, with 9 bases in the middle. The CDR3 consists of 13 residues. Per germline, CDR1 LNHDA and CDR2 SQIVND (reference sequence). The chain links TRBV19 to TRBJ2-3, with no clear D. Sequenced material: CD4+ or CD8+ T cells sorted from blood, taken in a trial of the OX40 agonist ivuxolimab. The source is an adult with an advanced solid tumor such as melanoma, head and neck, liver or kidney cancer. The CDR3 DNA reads TGTGCCAGTAGTTCCATACCAACAGATACGCAGTATTTT. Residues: CASSSIPTDTQYF.